The clone carrying this T cell receptor (beta chain) was detected many times. The data originate from a study of T cells after yellow fever vaccination. Germline V gives CDR1 DFQATT, CDR2 SNEGSKA (reference sequence). V lost 4 bases to trimming and J lost 7 bases; unmatched junction nucleotides: 9. This CDR3 has 14 residues. Using its own MiXCR run on the 5' RACE reads, TCRdb lists one record per CDR3 protein. The sample shows around 72,000 distinct CDR3 sequences, about 7.3% of them seen only once. The starting material was CD8+ T cells sorted from PBMCs, obtained about 10 days after the first yellow fever vaccination. The clonotype was recovered from a man aged 18 to 30 who received the YFV17D yellow fever vaccine. The chain uses TRBV20-1 and TRBJ2-3, with 9 bases fitting TRBD2. As DNA, the CDR3 is TGCAGTGCTATTAGCGGGGGAGGCGGTAATACGCAGTATTTT. Translated, it gives CSAISGGGGNTQYF.